A single sample is the source of the 7 T cell receptor beta chains below, sequenced in a study of T cells in Graves' hyperthyroidism and ophthalmopathy. There were TCR beta CDR3 regions amplified from RNA transcripts. Primed by the HTBI set, a first-round RT-PCR was run on the TCR CDR3. Each CDR3 protein gets one entry after TCRdb re-called the multiplex PCR reads with MiXCR. Among about 560,000 distinct CDR3 sequences listed, 16% were seen once. Input material: blood. The origin of the receptors is a woman aged 18-35 years with Graves' hyperthyroidism.

This clonotype came up many times. The chain uses TRBV5-1 and TRBJ1-1; perhaps TRBD1 as D (5 bases). Germline CDR1 is SGHRS and CDR2 is YFSETQ. The V gene lost 0 bases and the J gene lost 1 base, with 7 bases spanning the gap. The CDR3 spans 14 residues. CDR3 nucleotide sequence: TGCGCCAGCAGCTTGGAGGGGAGGAACACTGAAGCTTTCTTT. The encoded protein is CASSLEGRNTEAFF.

This clonotype was seen at least ten times. The chain is built from TRBV7-8 and TRBJ2-1; TRBD2 aligns across 7 bases. J gave up 3 bases and V 6 bases, and 2 bases lay outside the gene matches. The germline V gene encodes CDR1 SGHVS and CDR2 FQNEAQ. CDR3 length equals 13 residues. The CDR3 sequence is CASSRDYYNEQFF. Here the CDR3 DNA reads TGTGCCAGCAGTCGGGACTACTACAATGAGCAGTTCTTC.

This clonotype has at least ten counts. The rearrangement links TRBV10-3 to TRBJ2-1; 12 bases map to TRBD2. In germline, CDR1 is ENHRY, CDR2 SYGVKD. V shed 11 bases and J 5 bases; nucleotides not matched to a gene: 10. The CDR3 spans 15 residues. This CDR3 reads CASGLAGTRDNEQFF. Here the CDR3 DNA reads TGTGCCTCCGGACTAGCGGGGACGCGTGACAATGAGCAGTTCTTC.

V usage is TRBV29-1 and J usage is TRBJ2-5; D is possibly TRBD1 or TRBD2 (5 bases each). Trimming cost V 3 bases and J 0 bases, with 8 bases left between them. The CDR3 loop spans 13 amino acids. Germline V CDR1 and CDR2: SQVTM, ANQGSEA. The CDR3 region has the DNA TGCAGCGTTGAGTGGGGGTACCAAGAGACCCAGTACTTC. It translates to CSVEWGYQETQYF.

This chain uses TRBV9 with TRBJ2-1, with D tentatively TRBD1 (6 bases). This CDR3 contains 17 residues. Germline V gives CDR1 SGDLS, CDR2 YYNGEE. Trimming took 5 bases from V and 0 from J, leaving 18 bases between them. The DNA for the CDR3 is TGTGCCAGCAGTTGGGCAGGGGACCGTGGCTCCTACAATGAGCAGTTCTTC. Encoded protein: CASSWAGDRGSYNEQFF.

This clonotype was picked up a small number of times. This chain links TRBV9 with TRBJ2-2, with D unclear. Germline lookup yields CDR1 SGDLS and CDR2 YYNGEE. Trimming took 3 bases from V and 6 from J, leaving 12 bases between them. The CDR3 totals 14 residues. Here the CDR3 DNA reads TGTGCCAGCAGCGCGACCCTTGGCGCCGGGGAGCTGTTTTTT. Amino acid sequence: CASSATLGAGELFF.

This clonotype was observed many times. V gene TRBV15 combines with J gene TRBJ2-3; D tentatively reads TRBD1 or TRBD2 (6 bases each). The germline V and J ends were trimmed by 3 bases and 0 bases, with 19 bases remaining between them. Germline V gene data show CDR1 as LNHNV and CDR2 as YYDKDF (reference sequence). This CDR3 is built from 18 residues. This chain's CDR3 is CATSSEGDSGSSTDTQYF. CDR3 DNA sequence: TGTGCCACCAGCAGTGAGGGGGATAGCGGATCTAGCACAGATACGCAGTATTTT. The full variable domain, its missing parts supplied by reference TRBV15 and TRBJ2-3, is DAMVIQNPRYQVTQFGKPVTLSCSQTLNHNVMYWYQQKSSQAPKLLFHYYDKDFNNEADTPDNFQSRRPNTSFCFLDIRSPGLGDTAMYLCATSSEGDSGSSTDTQYFGPGTRLTVL.